This is a list of T cell receptor beta chains from one sample in a study of OX40 agonist ivuxolimab in advanced cancers. The table came from immunoSEQ multiplex PCR; TCRdb's copy has only in-frame clones and leaves some out. The sample lists around 68,000 clones, roughly 89% occurring once. The starting material was CD4+ or CD8+ T cells sorted from blood, obtained in a trial of the OX40 agonist ivuxolimab. The receptors originated from an adult with an advanced solid tumor such as melanoma, head and neck, liver or kidney cancer. Each CDR3 is given with its conserved first and last residue. D genes are given only for firm matches. The size of a clone is reported for some rows only, either as once, few or many, or as a class for expanded clones.

V	D	size	J	DNA	CDR3
TRBV7-3	-	-	TRBJ2-1	TGTGCCAGCAGCTTAGCTCCAACCGGACACGCCGATGAGCAGTTCTTC	CASSLAPTGHADEQFF
TRBV30	-	-	TRBJ1-2	TGTGCCTGGAGTGAAGATAACTATGGCTACACCTTC	CAWSEDNYGYTF
TRBV19	-	-	TRBJ2-7	TGTGCCACCTCAACCCAGGGCGGCGGCGAGCAGTACTTC	CATSTQGGGEQYF
TRBV7-5	-	-	TRBJ2-7	TGTGCCAGAAGCTTAGCATCAGGACTAGCGGGAGTATGCTACGAGCAGTACTTC	CARSLASGLAGVCYEQYF
TRBV7-3	-	-	TRBJ1-1	TGTGCCAGCAGCTTAAGGGCGGAGGGCAGGTCCGAAGCTTTCTTT	CASSLRAEGRSEAFF
TRBV18	-	-	TRBJ2-1	TGTGCCAGCTCACCCTCGAAGTCGGGCTCCTACAATGAGCAGTTCTTC	CASSPSKSGSYNEQFF
TRBV28	TRBD1	-	TRBJ1-4	TGTGCCAGCAGTTCATGGACAGGGAAGGGTGCAACTAATGAAAAACTGTTTTTT	CASSSWTGKGATNEKLFF
TRBV5-1	-	few	TRBJ1-1	TGCGCCAGCAGCTTGAACGCGGGAGAAGGCACTGAAGCTTTCTTT	CASSLNAGEGTEAFF
TRBV5-1	-	-	TRBJ1-5	TGCGCCAGCAGCTTGTCCGGTTCTGTGTCTCAGCCCCAGCATTTT	CASSLSGSVSQPQHF
TRBV6-1	-	-	TRBJ1-5	TGTGCCAGCAGTGACCTCGATCAGCCCCAGCATTTT	CASSDLDQPQHF
TRBV6-5	-	-	TRBJ1-1	TGTGCCAGCACAGGGGCCTTGGACACTGAAGCTTTCTTT	CASTGALDTEAFF
TRBV7-9	-	-	TRBJ2-1	TGTGCCAGCAGCCCCTGGGGGGAAGACAATGAGCAGTTCTTC	CASSPWGEDNEQFF
TRBV4-1	TRBD2	-	TRBJ2-4	TGCGCCAGCAGCCAAGATCGGACTAGCGAGGTTCTCGCCAAAAACATTCAGTACTTC	CASSQDRTSEVLAKNIQYF
TRBV6-1	-	-	TRBJ1-1	TGTGCCAGCAGTTCCCAGATGGGCACTGAAGCTTTCTTT	CASSSQMGTEAFF
TRBV7-9	-	-	TRBJ2-1	TGTGCCAGCAGCTTAGCCGGGCTAGGAGGCTATGAGCAGTTCTTC	CASSLAGLGGYEQFF
TRBV15	-	-	TRBJ1-2	TGTGCCACCAGTTTGGCGGGGATGGACTATGGCTACACCTTC	CATSLAGMDYGYTF
TRBV5-4	-	-	TRBJ1-4	TGTGCCAGCAGCTACGGGGCAAACAATGAAAAACTGTTTTTT	CASSYGANNEKLFF
TRBV7-9	-	few	TRBJ2-3	TGTGCCAGCAGCTTAGGAATCCGCACAGATACGCAGTATTTT	CASSLGIRTDTQYF
TRBV4-1	-	-	TRBJ1-4	TGCGCCAGCAGCCAAGATGAGGGAAATGAAAAACTGTTTTTT	CASSQDEGNEKLFF
TRBV29-1	-	once	TRBJ2-5	TGCAGCGTGAGGGGGTATGGGACCCAGTACTTC	CSVRGYGTQYF
TRBV2	TRBD1	-	TRBJ2-5	TGTGCCAGCGGTCCGGGACAGGCCGGGAGAGAGACCCAGTACTTC	CASGPGQAGRETQYF
TRBV28	TRBD1	-	TRBJ2-3	TGTGCCAGCAGTTCAGGGGGCGAGGGAGATACGCAGTATTTT	CASSSGGEGDTQYF